This TCR beta chain was captured in a study of blood T cells in healthy people across ages. V lost 3 bases, J lost 5 bases, and 9 bases lay in between. The CDR3 is 13 amino acids. Alongside a J-beta primer mix, a sample-barcoded 5' primer served in a second PCR lasting about 7 to 12 cycles. TCRdb used MiXCR to reprocess the 5' RACE reads, holding one entry per CDR3 protein. The table lists about 1.7 million distinct CDR3 sequences, approximately 28% of them singletons. This receptor was obtained from a woman aged 30 to 39 in good health. The chain joins TRBV7-1 to TRBJ2-3; D gene uncertain. TRBV7-1 is designated an ORF whose function remains uncertain. Sequencing used blood. CDR3 amino acids: CASSSTMGDTQYF. The CDR3 nucleotides are TGTGCCAGCAGCTCCACAATGGGAGATACGCAGTATTTT.